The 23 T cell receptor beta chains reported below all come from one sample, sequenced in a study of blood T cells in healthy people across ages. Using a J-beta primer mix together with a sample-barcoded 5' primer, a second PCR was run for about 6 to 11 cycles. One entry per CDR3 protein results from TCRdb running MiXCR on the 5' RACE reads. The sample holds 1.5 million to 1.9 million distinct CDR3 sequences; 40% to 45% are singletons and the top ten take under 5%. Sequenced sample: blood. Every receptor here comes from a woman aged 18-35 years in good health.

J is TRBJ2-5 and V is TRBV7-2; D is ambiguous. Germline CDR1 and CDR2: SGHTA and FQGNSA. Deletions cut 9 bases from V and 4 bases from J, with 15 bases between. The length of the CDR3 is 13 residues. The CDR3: CASAHGWGETQYF. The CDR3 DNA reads TGTGCCAGTGCTCACGGGTGGGGAGAGACCCAGTACTTC.

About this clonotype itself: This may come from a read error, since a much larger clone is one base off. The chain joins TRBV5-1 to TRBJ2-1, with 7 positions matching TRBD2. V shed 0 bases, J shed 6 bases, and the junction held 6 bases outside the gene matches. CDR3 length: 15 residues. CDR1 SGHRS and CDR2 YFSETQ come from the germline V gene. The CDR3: CASSLGRAGFNEQFF. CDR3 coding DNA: TGCGCCAGCAGCTTGGGGCGAGCGGGGTTCAATGAGCAGTTCTTC.

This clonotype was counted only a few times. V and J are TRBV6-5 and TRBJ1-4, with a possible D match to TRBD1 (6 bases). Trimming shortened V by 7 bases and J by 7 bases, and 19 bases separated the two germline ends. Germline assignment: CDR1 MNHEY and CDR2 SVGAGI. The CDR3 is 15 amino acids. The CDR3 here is CASKRNRAVGEKLFF. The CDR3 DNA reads TGTGCCAGCAAAAGAAACAGGGCAGTTGGTGAAAAACTGTTTTTT.

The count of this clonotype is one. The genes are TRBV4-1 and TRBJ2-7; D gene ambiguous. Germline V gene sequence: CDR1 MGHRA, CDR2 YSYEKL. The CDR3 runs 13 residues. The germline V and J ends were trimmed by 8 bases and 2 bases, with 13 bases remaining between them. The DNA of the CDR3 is TGCGCCAGCGCGACGGAGCTCGCCTACGAGCAGTACTTC. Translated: CASATELAYEQYF.

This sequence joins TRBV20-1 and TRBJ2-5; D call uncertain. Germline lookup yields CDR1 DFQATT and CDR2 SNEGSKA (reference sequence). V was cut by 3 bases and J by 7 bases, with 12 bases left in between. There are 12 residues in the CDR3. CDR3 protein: CSASDSLGTQYF. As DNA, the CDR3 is TGCAGTGCTAGTGACTCACTCGGGACCCAGTACTTC.

The CDR3 DNA follows: TGCAGTGCTAGTGTGTCTAGCGGGTCCTACGAGCAGTACTTC. This translates into CSASVSSGSYEQYF. This chain links TRBV20-1 with TRBJ2-7; 8 nucleotides align to TRBD2. The CDR3 has 14 residues. Germline V gene data show CDR1 as DFQATT and CDR2 as SNEGSKA (reference sequence). With 3 bases clipped from V and 1 base from J, the junction kept 5 bases outside the gene matches.

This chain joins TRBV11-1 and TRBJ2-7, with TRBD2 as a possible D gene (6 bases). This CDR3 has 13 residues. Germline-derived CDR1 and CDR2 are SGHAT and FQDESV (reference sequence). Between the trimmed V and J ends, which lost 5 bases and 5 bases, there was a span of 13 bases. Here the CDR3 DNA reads TGTGCCAGCAGCACCGGGGGTGTCAACGAGCAGTACTTC. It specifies CASSTGGVNEQYF. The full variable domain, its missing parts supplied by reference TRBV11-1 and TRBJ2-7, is EAEVAQSPRYKITEKSQAVAFWCDPISGHATLYWYRQILGQGPELLVQFQDESVVDDSQLPKDRFSAERLKGVDSTLKIQPAELGDSAMYLCASSTGGVNEQYFGPGTRLTVT.

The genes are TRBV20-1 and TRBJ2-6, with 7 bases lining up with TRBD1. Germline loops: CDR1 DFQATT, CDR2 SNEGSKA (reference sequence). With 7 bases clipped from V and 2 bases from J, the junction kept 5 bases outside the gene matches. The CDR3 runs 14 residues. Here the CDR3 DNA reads TGCAGTGGACAGGGTAGGACTGGGGCCAACGTCCTGACTTTC. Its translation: CSGQGRTGANVLTF.

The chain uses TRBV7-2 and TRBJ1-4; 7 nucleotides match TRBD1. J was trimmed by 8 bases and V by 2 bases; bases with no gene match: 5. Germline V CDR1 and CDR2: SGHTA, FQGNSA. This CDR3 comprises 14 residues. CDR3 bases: TGTGCCAGCAGCTTAACAGGGGATCGGGAAAAACTGTTTTTT. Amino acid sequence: CASSLTGDREKLFF.

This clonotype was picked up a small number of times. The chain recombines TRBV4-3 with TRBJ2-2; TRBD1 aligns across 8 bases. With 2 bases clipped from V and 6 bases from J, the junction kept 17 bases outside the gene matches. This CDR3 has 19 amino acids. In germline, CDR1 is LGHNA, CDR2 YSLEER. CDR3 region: CASSQLLSSGRGLSGELFF. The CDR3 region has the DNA TGCGCCAGCAGCCAACTTCTTTCCTCGGGCAGGGGGCTTTCCGGGGAGCTGTTTTTT.

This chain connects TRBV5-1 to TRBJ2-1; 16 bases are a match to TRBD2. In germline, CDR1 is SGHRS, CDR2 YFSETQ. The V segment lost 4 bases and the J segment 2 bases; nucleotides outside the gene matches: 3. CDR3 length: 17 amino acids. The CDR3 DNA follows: TGCGCCAGCAGCAAAGGGACTAGCGGGGGGGCCTACAATGAGCAGTTCTTC. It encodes CASSKGTSGGAYNEQFF.

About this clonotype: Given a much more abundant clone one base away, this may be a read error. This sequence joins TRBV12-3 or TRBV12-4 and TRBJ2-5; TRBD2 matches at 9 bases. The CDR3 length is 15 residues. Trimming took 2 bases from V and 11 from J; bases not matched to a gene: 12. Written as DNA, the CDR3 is TGTGCCAGCAGTTTAAGGCGGGGGGGCCAGAATGAGCAGTACTTC. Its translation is CASSLRRGGQNEQYF.

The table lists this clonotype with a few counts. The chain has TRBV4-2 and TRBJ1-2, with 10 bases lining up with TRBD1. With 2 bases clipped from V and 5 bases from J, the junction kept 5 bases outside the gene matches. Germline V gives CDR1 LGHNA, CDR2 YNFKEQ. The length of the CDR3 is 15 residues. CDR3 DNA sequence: TGTGCCAGCAGCCAACCACGGGACAGGGGTTATGGCTACACCTTC. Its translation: CASSQPRDRGYGYTF.

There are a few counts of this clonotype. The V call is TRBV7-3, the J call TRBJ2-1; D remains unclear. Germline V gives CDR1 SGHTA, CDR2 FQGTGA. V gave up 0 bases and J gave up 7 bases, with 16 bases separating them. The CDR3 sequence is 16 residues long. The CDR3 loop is CASSLTGTTQLNEQFF. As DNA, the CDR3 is TGTGCCAGCAGCTTAACTGGCACCACCCAGCTGAATGAGCAGTTCTTC.

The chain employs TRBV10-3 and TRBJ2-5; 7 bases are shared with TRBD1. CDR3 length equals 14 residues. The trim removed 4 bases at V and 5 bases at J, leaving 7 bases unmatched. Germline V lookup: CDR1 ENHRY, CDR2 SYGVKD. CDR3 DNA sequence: TGTGCCATCAGTGCCCGACAGGGTCAGGAGACCCAGTACTTC. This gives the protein CAISARQGQETQYF.

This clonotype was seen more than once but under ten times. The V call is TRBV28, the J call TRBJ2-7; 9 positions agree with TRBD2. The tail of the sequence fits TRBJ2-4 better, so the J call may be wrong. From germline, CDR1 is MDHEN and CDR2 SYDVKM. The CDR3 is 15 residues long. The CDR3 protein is CASSPPPSGNDIQYF. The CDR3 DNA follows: TGTGCCAGCAGTCCGCCGCCTAGCGGGAACGACATTCAGTACTTC.

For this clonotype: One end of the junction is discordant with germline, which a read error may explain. CDR3 bases: TGTGCCAGCAGCTTCGACAGGGGTGAGCGGTTCTTC. Residues: CASSFDRGERFF. The chain carries TRBV9 and TRBJ2-1; 8 bases align to TRBD1. The CDR3 length is 12 residues. Germline-derived CDR1 and CDR2 are SGDLS and YYNGEE.

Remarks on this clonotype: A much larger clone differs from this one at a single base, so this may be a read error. This CDR3 is CNARDRVTDTQYF. In nucleotides, the CDR3 is TGCAACGCCCGGGACAGGGTCACAGATACGCAGTATTTT. The V gene is TRBV29-1, the J gene TRBJ2-3; 9 bases fit TRBD1. The CDR3 runs 13 residues. The germline gives CDR1 SQVTM, CDR2 ANQGSEA.

CDR3 in amino acids: CASSPGTSGGTEQYF. The CDR3 DNA reads TGTGCCAGCAGCCCAGGGACTAGCGGGGGGACAGAGCAGTACTTC. The chain links TRBV12-3 or TRBV12-4 to TRBJ2-7, with TRBD2 identical over 15 bases. The length of the CDR3 is 15 residues. V shed 6 bases, J shed 7 bases, and the junction held 7 bases outside the gene matches.

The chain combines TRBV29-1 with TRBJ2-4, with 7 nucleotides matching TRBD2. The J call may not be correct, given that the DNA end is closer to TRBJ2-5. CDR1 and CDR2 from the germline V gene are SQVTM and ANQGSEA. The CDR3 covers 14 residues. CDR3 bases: TGCAGCGTTGCTTCTATGGGACTACAGGAGACCCAGTACTTC. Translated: CSVASMGLQETQYF.

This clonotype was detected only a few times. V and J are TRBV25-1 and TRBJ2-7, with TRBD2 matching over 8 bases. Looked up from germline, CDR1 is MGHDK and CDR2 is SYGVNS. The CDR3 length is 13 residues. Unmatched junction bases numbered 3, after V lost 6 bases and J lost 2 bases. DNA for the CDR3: TGTGCCAGCAGGGCAGCGGGAGCCTACGAGCAGTACTTC. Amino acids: CASRAAGAYEQYF.

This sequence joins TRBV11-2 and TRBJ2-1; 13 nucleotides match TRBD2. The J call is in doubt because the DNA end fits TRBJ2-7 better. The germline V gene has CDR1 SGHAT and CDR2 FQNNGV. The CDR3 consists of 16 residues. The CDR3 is CAVRARTSGGTNEQYF. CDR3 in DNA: TGTGCCGTAAGGGCCAGGACTAGCGGGGGAACGAATGAGCAGTACTTC.

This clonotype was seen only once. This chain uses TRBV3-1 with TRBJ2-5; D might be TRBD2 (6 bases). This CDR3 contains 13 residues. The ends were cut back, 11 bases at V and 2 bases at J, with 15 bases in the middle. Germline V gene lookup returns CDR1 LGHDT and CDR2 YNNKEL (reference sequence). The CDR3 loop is CAATAGTQETQYF. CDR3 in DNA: TGTGCCGCGACGGCGGGGACTCAAGAGACCCAGTACTTC.